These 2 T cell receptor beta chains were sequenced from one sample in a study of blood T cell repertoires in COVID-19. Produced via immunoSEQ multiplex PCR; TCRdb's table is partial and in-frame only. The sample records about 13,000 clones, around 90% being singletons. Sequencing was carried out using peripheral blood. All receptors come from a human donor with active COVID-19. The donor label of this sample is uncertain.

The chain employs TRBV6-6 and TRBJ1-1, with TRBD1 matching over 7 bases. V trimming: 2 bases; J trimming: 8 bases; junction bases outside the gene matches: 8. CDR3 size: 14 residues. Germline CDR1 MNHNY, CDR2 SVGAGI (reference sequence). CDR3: CASSYRGEQGEAFF. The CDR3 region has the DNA TGTGCCAGCAGTTACCGGGGCGAACAGGGGGAAGCTTTCTTT.

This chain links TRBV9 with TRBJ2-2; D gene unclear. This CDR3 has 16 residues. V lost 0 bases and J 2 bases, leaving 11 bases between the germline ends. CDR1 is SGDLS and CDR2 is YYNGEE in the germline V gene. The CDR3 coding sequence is TGTGCCAGCAGCGTAGGCAGGTTTCTAAACACCGGGGAGCTGTTTTTT. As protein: CASSVGRFLNTGELFF.